Listed below are T cell receptor beta chains from one sample, sequenced in a study of blood T cell repertoires in COVID-19. The protocol was immunoSEQ multiplex PCR, while the TCRdb copy is restricted to in-frame clones and leaves out a portion. The sample shows hundreds of thousands of clones, around 85% of them seen only once. Source material: peripheral blood. The receptors shown here come from a woman aged 80 or over with acute or convalescent COVID-19. The CDR3 runs from the conserved cysteine through the conserved F or W. Fields, in order: V gene, J gene, CDR3 protein.

v_gene: TRBV5-1
j_gene: TRBJ1-2
CDR3aa: CASSFGTGYGYTF

v_gene: TRBV29-1
j_gene: TRBJ1-3
CDR3aa: CSVGQGNAIYF

v_gene: TRBV10-3
j_gene: TRBJ2-7
CDR3aa: CAISDQFGASEQYF

v_gene: TRBV6-1
j_gene: TRBJ1-5
CDR3aa: CASSAFLDAGDRGLQPQHF

v_gene: TRBV12-3/TRBV12-4
j_gene: TRBJ2-7
CDR3aa: CASSSDRAYEQYF

v_gene: TRBV18
j_gene: TRBJ2-3
CDR3aa: CASSPGGGADTQYF

v_gene: TRBV7-2
j_gene: TRBJ2-3
CDR3aa: CASSPGLAGGQYF

v_gene: TRBV29-1
j_gene: TRBJ1-5
CDR3aa: CSVVLASGGGQPQHF

v_gene: TRBV18
j_gene: TRBJ1-2
CDR3aa: CASSPPGQAGGYTF

v_gene: TRBV28
j_gene: TRBJ1-4
CDR3aa: CASSLRGWYEKLFF

v_gene: TRBV9
j_gene: TRBJ2-3
CDR3aa: CASSPGTSGGTDTQYF

v_gene: TRBV21-1
j_gene: TRBJ1-1
CDR3aa: CASSQQGGIYEAFF

v_gene: TRBV18
j_gene: TRBJ1-2
CDR3aa: CASSLQGGDYGYTF

v_gene: TRBV6-5
j_gene: TRBJ2-1
CDR3aa: CASRSGTAFYNEQFF

v_gene: TRBV5-4
j_gene: TRBJ2-3
CDR3aa: CASSIGGDTQYF

v_gene: TRBV2
j_gene: TRBJ2-3
CDR3aa: CASTPSPSGGAGTDTQYF

v_gene: TRBV19
j_gene: TRBJ2-7
CDR3aa: CASNHLTGGWDEQYF

v_gene: TRBV18
j_gene: TRBJ2-1
CDR3aa: CASSPPRAGVSYNEQFF

v_gene: TRBV6-5
j_gene: TRBJ1-1
CDR3aa: CASRPPGTGPFEAFF

v_gene: TRBV10-3
j_gene: TRBJ2-5
CDR3aa: CAISGGTKTQYF

v_gene: TRBV5-4
j_gene: TRBJ1-6
CDR3aa: CASTRTGVDNSPLHF

v_gene: TRBV9
j_gene: TRBJ2-5
CDR3aa: CASSPGTVYQETQYF

v_gene: TRBV5-4
j_gene: TRBJ2-5
CDR3aa: CASSLPPSGGQMETQYF

v_gene: TRBV6-5
j_gene: TRBJ1-4
CDR3aa: CASSYGRGKGEKLFF

v_gene: TRBV6-4
j_gene: TRBJ2-3
CDR3aa: CASSLDFTDTQYF

v_gene: TRBV1
j_gene: TRBJ2-1
CDR3aa: CTSSQEARGTHYNEQFF

v_gene: TRBV6-6
j_gene: TRBJ1-2
CDR3aa: CASSYQGALGYTF

v_gene: TRBV28
j_gene: TRBJ1-3
CDR3aa: CASSLGQSGNTIYF

v_gene: TRBV6-1
j_gene: TRBJ1-6
CDR3aa: CASTVPGNYNSPLHF

v_gene: TRBV6-6
j_gene: TRBJ2-5
CDR3aa: CASKTGRVETQYF

v_gene: TRBV11-2
j_gene: TRBJ2-2
CDR3aa: CAMNRRNTGELFF

v_gene: TRBV12-3/TRBV12-4
j_gene: TRBJ2-7
CDR3aa: CASSRGRSYEQYF

v_gene: TRBV29-1
j_gene: TRBJ2-2
CDR3aa: CGVGQGNTGELFF

v_gene: TRBV5-1
j_gene: TRBJ2-1
CDR3aa: CASSLAGTGGYNEQFF

v_gene: TRBV6-5
j_gene: TRBJ2-1
CDR3aa: CASSLRGSYNEQFF

v_gene: TRBV2
j_gene: TRBJ2-7
CDR3aa: CASGGTGGMRYF

v_gene: TRBV18
j_gene: TRBJ1-6
CDR3aa: CASSPASDSPLHF

v_gene: TRBV5-1
j_gene: TRBJ2-3
CDR3aa: CASSTRTSGEGDTQYF

v_gene: TRBV5-1
j_gene: TRBJ1-1
CDR3aa: CASSLGSGAGTNTEAFF

v_gene: TRBV6-5
j_gene: TRBJ2-7
CDR3aa: CASSRWTAKAYEQYF

v_gene: TRBV18
j_gene: TRBJ1-2
CDR3aa: CASSPEGGSSNYGYTF

v_gene: TRBV6-1
j_gene: TRBJ1-5
CDR3aa: CASSPTGGVYQPQHF

v_gene: TRBV10-3
j_gene: TRBJ1-6
CDR3aa: CATNPGQGNSPLHF

v_gene: TRBV7-2
j_gene: TRBJ2-5
CDR3aa: CASAAERKTQYF

v_gene: TRBV2
j_gene: TRBJ2-5
CDR3aa: CASTGPGGIETQYF

v_gene: TRBV7-2
j_gene: TRBJ1-3
CDR3aa: CASSPSGVSGNTIYF

v_gene: TRBV5-8
j_gene: TRBJ1-4
CDR3aa: CASSLAGFATNEKLFF

v_gene: TRBV6-6
j_gene: TRBJ1-2
CDR3aa: CASSFAPGLKDYGYTF

v_gene: TRBV15
j_gene: TRBJ1-6
CDR3aa: CATSARVLNSPLHF

v_gene: TRBV27
j_gene: TRBJ1-6
CDR3aa: CASSLGGPGSYNSPLHF

v_gene: TRBV28
j_gene: TRBJ1-3
CDR3aa: CASSSSGTGDGNTIYF

v_gene: TRBV28
j_gene: TRBJ2-2
CDR3aa: CASSFQSTGELFF

v_gene: TRBV5-6
j_gene: TRBJ2-5
CDR3aa: CASSLLGTQVETQYF

v_gene: TRBV6-2/TRBV6-3
j_gene: TRBJ2-1
CDR3aa: CASSYGAYRGAPNEQFF